The 26 T cell receptor beta chains given below trace back to one sample, sequenced in a study of cytomegalovirus exposure and HLA in healthy donors. Vbeta (60) and Jbeta (13) primers were used in the PCR. Here immunoSEQ multiplex PCR was the method, and the copy in TCRdb shows in-frame clones only, minus some. The sample has tens of thousands of clones, roughly 50% seen once. Sequencing input: PBMCs. The receptors were sampled from a human donor in good health.

The rearrangement joins TRBV4-1 to TRBJ2-3; 10 nucleotides line up with TRBD2. V gave up 0 bases and J gave up 0 bases; unmatched junction bases: 3. This CDR3 has 17 residues. The germline gives CDR1 MGHRA, CDR2 YSYEKL. The CDR3 bases are TGCGCCAGCAGCCAAGATGGAGCGGGGGGGAGCACAGATACGCAGTATTTT. Encoded protein: CASSQDGAGGSTDTQYF.

V gene TRBV6-5 combines with J gene TRBJ1-1, with 9 nucleotides matching TRBD1. The CDR3 is made up of 16 amino acids. The trim removed 3 bases at V and 5 bases at J, leaving 10 bases unmatched. Germline V gives CDR1 MNHEY, CDR2 SVGAGI. This CDR3 is CASSYVGTGKGTEAFF. The CDR3 DNA follows: TGTGCCAGCAGTTATGTCGGGACAGGGAAGGGAACTGAAGCTTTCTTT.

The chain is built from TRBV27 and TRBJ2-1; TRBD1 agrees at 7 bases. The CDR3 is 15 amino acids. The germline V gene encodes CDR1 MNHEY and CDR2 SMNVEV (reference sequence). V was clipped by 5 bases and J by 2 bases; unmatched bases: 6. The CDR3 protein is CASSPRQGPYNEQFF. In DNA form, the CDR3 reads TGTGCCAGCAGTCCCCGACAGGGCCCCTACAATGAGCAGTTCTTC.

This clone showed up just a few times. This chain joins TRBV7-2 and TRBJ2-5; 8 bases map to TRBD2. CDR1 is SGHTA and CDR2 is FQGNSA in the germline V gene. The CDR3 spans 16 residues. Germline trimming cut 5 bases from V and 5 bases from J; bases unmatched to any gene: 13. The CDR3 sequence: CASSKSPAGAGETQYF. CDR3 bases: TGTGCCAGCAGCAAAAGCCCAGCGGGGGCTGGGGAGACCCAGTACTTC.

This clone was seen only a few times. The conserved phenylalanine or tryptophan is not found at the CDR3 terminus, so this likely reflects a read error. The DNA is left out, because the CDR3 cannot be placed on it with certainty; the CDR3 is given as TCRdb lists it. This chain connects TRBV7-9 to TRBJ1-2; whether TRBD1, the table's D call, matches the DNA was not checked. Termini included, the CDR3 measures 11 amino acids. Germline V gene data show CDR1 as SEHNR and CDR2 as FQNEAQ (reference sequence). CDR3 protein: CASSSEGQASS.

This chain links TRBV7-2 with TRBJ1-5; D is possibly TRBD1 (6 bases). Germline values: CDR1 SGHTA, CDR2 FQGNSA. This CDR3 has 14 amino acids. Trimming shortened V by 3 bases and J by 4 bases, and 10 bases separated the two germline ends. The CDR3 DNA reads as TGTGCCAGCAGCTTCCGGGACATAAATCAGCCCCAGCATTTT. Its translation is CASSFRDINQPQHF.

The chain employs TRBV15 and TRBJ2-1; 10 bases map to TRBD1. This CDR3 has 14 residues. V was pared by 6 bases and J by 6 bases, with 5 bases of the junction left unmatched. The V gene's germline CDR1 is LNHNV and CDR2 YYDKDF (reference sequence). CDR3 sequence (DNA): TGTGCCACCAGAGGGAGACAGGGGGCCAATGAGCAGTTCTTC. It encodes CATRGRQGANEQFF.

The V gene is TRBV4-3, the J gene TRBJ2-3, with TRBD2 matching 9 bases. The V gene end was trimmed by 4 bases and the J gene end by 4 bases; junction bases not matched to a gene: 6. The germline CDR1 and CDR2 sequences are LGHNA and YSLEER. The CDR3 runs to 15 residues. The CDR3 DNA follows: TGCGCCAGCAGCCCCCGGACTAGCGTGGCAGATACGCAGTATTTT. This sequence encodes CASSPRTSVADTQYF.

The V and J genes are TRBV6-5 and TRBJ1-2, with 8 bases identical to TRBD1. Germline loops: CDR1 MNHEY, CDR2 SVGAGI. J lost 8 bases, V lost 5 bases, and 4 bases had no gene match. The CDR3 runs 12 residues. The CDR3 nucleotides are TGTGCCAGCAGTCTCGGACAGGGAGGCTACACCTTC. It encodes CASSLGQGGYTF.

The rearrangement links TRBV6-1 to TRBJ2-5; 9 bases match TRBD1. The CDR3 runs 16 residues. Germline V gene lookup returns CDR1 MNHNS and CDR2 SASEGT. V gave up 4 bases and J gave up 11 bases; unmatched junction bases: 17. Written as DNA, the CDR3 is TGTGCCAGCAGTGGTCAGGGGGGACAGGGCGCCCAAGAGCAGTACTTC. As protein: CASSGQGGQGAQEQYF.

The chain is built from TRBV2 and TRBJ1-2, with D tentatively TRBD1 (5 bases). Germline V lookup: CDR1 SNHLY, CDR2 FYNNEI. The CDR3 has 16 residues. Between the trimmed V and J ends, which lost 7 bases and 6 bases, there was a span of 24 bases. The CDR3 reads CASILGGAGEANGYTF. In DNA form, the CDR3 reads TGTGCCAGCATATTGGGCGGTGCGGGGGAAGCCAATGGCTACACCTTC.

This chain uses TRBV27 with TRBJ2-7, with D perhaps matching TRBD2 (6 bases). CDR1 and CDR2 from the germline V gene are MNHEY and SMNVEV (reference sequence). The germline V and J ends were trimmed by 0 bases and 1 base, with 10 bases remaining between them. CDR3 length: 15 amino acids. CDR3 sequence (DNA): TGTGCCAGCAGTTTATCGATACGGGGGTCCTACGAGCAGTACTTC. This codes for CASSLSIRGSYEQYF.

The chain employs TRBV5-6 and TRBJ2-7; 7 positions match TRBD2. J was trimmed by 3 bases and V by 3 bases; bases with no gene match: 9. CDR1 and CDR2 from the germline V gene are SGHDT and YYEEEE. The CDR3 sequence is 15 residues long. CDR3 amino acids: CASSYGGLGDYEQYF. CDR3 bases: TGTGCCAGCAGCTATGGTGGACTAGGGGACTACGAGCAGTACTTC.

The J gene is TRBJ1-2, the V gene TRBV9; TRBD1 matches 8 bases. With 3 bases clipped from V and 7 bases from J, the junction kept 8 bases outside the gene matches. This CDR3 is 14 amino acids long. Germline V gene sequence: CDR1 SGDLS, CDR2 YYNGEE. CDR3 nucleotide sequence: TGTGCCAGCAGCGGACAGGGGAATTCGGTTGGCTACACCTTC. Translated: CASSGQGNSVGYTF. Variable domain in full (rest from reference TRBV9 and TRBJ1-2): DSGVTQTPKHLITATGQRVTLRCSPRSGDLSVYWYQQSLDQGLQFLIQYYNGEERAKGNILERFSAQQFPDLHSELNLSSLELGDSALYFCASSGQGNSVGYTFGSGTRLTVV.

The CDR3 DNA sequence: TGTGCCAGCAGCCAAGATCTAAGGGAGAGGAACACTGAAGCTTTCTTT. It encodes CASSQDLRERNTEAFF. The chain uses TRBV14 and TRBJ1-1, with D hard to call. Germline V gene lookup returns CDR1 SGHDN and CDR2 FVKESK. Trimming left V 0 bases short and J 1 base short, with 12 bases between. The CDR3 runs 16 residues. Full variable domain (rest looked up from reference TRBV14 and TRBJ1-1): EAGVTQFPSHSVIEKGQTVTLRCDPISGHDNLYWYRRVMGKEIKFLLHFVKESKQDESGMPNNRFLAERTGGTYSTLKVQPAELEDSGVYFCASSQDLRERNTEAFFGQGTRLTVV.

The chain carries TRBV11-3 and TRBJ2-7, with no clear D. Germline-derived CDR1 and CDR2 are SGHNT and YENEEA. The CDR3 contains 12 residues. Trimming removed 2 bases from V and 4 bases from J, with 6 bases in between. The CDR3, as DNA: TGTGCCAGCAGCTTAACCGGTTACGAGCAGTACTTC. Translation gives CASSLTGYEQYF.

The chain uses TRBV7-8 and TRBJ2-3, with D perhaps matching TRBD1 (6 bases). CDR1 SGHVS and CDR2 FQNEAQ come from the germline V gene. This CDR3 comprises 14 residues. V lost 3 bases, J lost 8 bases, and 15 bases lay in between. Written as DNA, the CDR3 is TGTGCCAGCAGCTTTACAGGGAAAGGGGCTACGCAGTATTTT. Amino acid sequence: CASSFTGKGATQYF.

The chain recombines TRBV4-1 with TRBJ2-6; possibly TRBD1 for D (7 bases). This CDR3 is 15 amino acids long. Trimming shortened V by 7 bases and J by 3 bases, and 13 bases separated the two germline ends. Germline assignment: CDR1 MGHRA and CDR2 YSYEKL. CDR3 sequence reads: CASTPGGLGANVLTF. CDR3 DNA: TGCGCCAGCACCCCAGGGGGGCTTGGGGCCAACGTCCTGACTTTC.

This clone has a handful of counts. V is TRBV4-2 and J is TRBJ2-1; 16 bases are shared with TRBD2. The CDR3 has 18 amino acids. Germline CDR1 reads LGHNA; CDR2 reads YNFKEQ. V trimming: 2 bases; J trimming: 8 bases; junction bases outside the gene matches: 9. The CDR3 DNA is TGTGCCAGCAGCCAATATGGGACTAGCGGGGGGGCTTTCGATGAGCAGTTCTTC. The encoded protein is CASSQYGTSGGAFDEQFF.

This clone occurred a few times. V is TRBV7-2 and J is TRBJ1-2; 7 positions agree with TRBD1. Germline V lookup: CDR1 SGHTA, CDR2 FQGNSA. The CDR3 consists of 13 residues. J lost 9 bases, V lost 5 bases, and 9 bases had no gene match. DNA of the CDR3: TGTGCCAGCAGCCCAACGACAGGGTCACGCTACACCTTC. It encodes CASSPTTGSRYTF. Supplemented by reference TRBV7-2 and TRBJ1-2, the full variable domain reads GAGVSQSPSNKVTEKGKDVELRCDPISGHTALYWYRQSLGQGLEFLIYFQGNSAPDKSGLPSDRFSAERTGGSVSTLTIQRTQQEDSAVYLCASSPTTGSRYTFGSGTRLTVV.

The chain has TRBV4-1 and TRBJ2-2; the match to TRBD2 covers 11 bases. V was clipped by 8 bases and J by 1 base; unmatched bases: 6. Per the germline V gene, CDR1 is MGHRA and CDR2 is YSYEKL. The CDR3 totals 16 residues. CDR3 coding DNA: TGCGCCAGCCGACGAGGACTAGCGGGGAACACCGGGGAGCTGTTTTTT. This encodes CASRRGLAGNTGELFF.

This clone has only one observation. The chain is built from TRBV7-9 and TRBJ1-6, with no clear D. The CDR3 runs 12 residues. The V gene lost 6 bases and the J gene lost 9 bases, with 9 bases spanning the gap. Per germline, CDR1 SEHNR and CDR2 FQNEAQ (reference sequence). The CDR3 DNA reads as TGTGCCAGCAGTGCAGAGGGTTCACCCCTCCACTTT. Protein product: CASSAEGSPLHF. Drawing the rest from reference TRBV7-9 and TRBJ1-6, the complete variable domain is DTGVSQNPRHKITKRGQNVTFRCDPISEHNRLYWYRQTLGQGPEFLTYFQNEAQLEKSRLLSDRFSAERPKGSFSTLEIQRTEQGDSAMYLCASSAEGSPLHFGNGTRLTVT.

The table lists this clone with a few counts. V usage is TRBV28 and J usage is TRBJ2-4; D perhaps matches TRBD1 (5 bases). Trimming pared 4 bases from V and 1 base from J, leaving 5 bases between. CDR1 is MDHEN, CDR2 SYDVKM, per germline. There are 13 residues in the CDR3. CDR3 in amino acids: CASSSGAKNIQYF. The CDR3 coding sequence is TGTGCCAGCAGTTCAGGGGCCAAAAACATTCAGTACTTC.

The rearrangement links TRBV9 to TRBJ1-1, with D tentatively TRBD1 (5 bases). Germline V gene data show CDR1 as SGDLS and CDR2 as YYNGEE. V lost 3 bases and J lost 3, with 9 bases in between. CDR3 length: 13 amino acids. CDR3 DNA: TGTGCCAGCAGCGAACAGGTTTACACTGAAGCTTTCTTT. It is translated as CASSEQVYTEAFF. The variable domain in full, completed from reference TRBV9 and TRBJ1-1, reads DSGVTQTPKHLITATGQRVTLRCSPRSGDLSVYWYQQSLDQGLQFLIQYYNGEERAKGNILERFSAQQFPDLHSELNLSSLELGDSALYFCASSEQVYTEAFFGQGTRLTVV.

This clone has only a few counts. The rearrangement uses TRBV13 and TRBJ1-1; tentatively, D is TRBD1 (5 bases). The V and J ends lost 5 bases and 0 bases respectively, with 7 bases between them. CDR3 length equals 13 residues. Germline V lookup: CDR1 PRHDT, CDR2 FYEKMQ (reference sequence). The CDR3 coding sequence is TGTGCCAGCAGCCCCAGGGTGAACACTGAAGCTTTCTTT. It is translated as CASSPRVNTEAFF.

This chain links TRBV7-9 with TRBJ2-5; TRBD1 is a possible D gene (6 bases). V lost 1 base and J 3 bases, leaving 6 bases between the germline ends. Germline V lookup: CDR1 SEHNR, CDR2 FQNEAQ (reference sequence). This CDR3 has 13 residues. The CDR3 reads CASSLGTEETQYF. As DNA, the CDR3 is TGTGCCAGCAGCTTAGGGACAGAAGAGACCCAGTACTTC.